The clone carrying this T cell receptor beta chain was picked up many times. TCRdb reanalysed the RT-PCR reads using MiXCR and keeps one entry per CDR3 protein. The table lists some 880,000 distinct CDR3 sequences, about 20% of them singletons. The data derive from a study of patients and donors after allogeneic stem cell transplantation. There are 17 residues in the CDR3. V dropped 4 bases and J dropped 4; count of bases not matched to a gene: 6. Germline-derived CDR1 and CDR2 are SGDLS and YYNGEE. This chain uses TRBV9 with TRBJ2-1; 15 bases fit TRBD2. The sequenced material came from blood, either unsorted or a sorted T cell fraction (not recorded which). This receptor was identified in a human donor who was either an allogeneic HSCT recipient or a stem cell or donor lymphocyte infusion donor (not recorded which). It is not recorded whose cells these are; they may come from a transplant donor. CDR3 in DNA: TGTGCCAGCAGCCCCGGGACTAGCGGGAGGAAGTACAATGAGCAGTTCTTC. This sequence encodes CASSPGTSGRKYNEQFF.